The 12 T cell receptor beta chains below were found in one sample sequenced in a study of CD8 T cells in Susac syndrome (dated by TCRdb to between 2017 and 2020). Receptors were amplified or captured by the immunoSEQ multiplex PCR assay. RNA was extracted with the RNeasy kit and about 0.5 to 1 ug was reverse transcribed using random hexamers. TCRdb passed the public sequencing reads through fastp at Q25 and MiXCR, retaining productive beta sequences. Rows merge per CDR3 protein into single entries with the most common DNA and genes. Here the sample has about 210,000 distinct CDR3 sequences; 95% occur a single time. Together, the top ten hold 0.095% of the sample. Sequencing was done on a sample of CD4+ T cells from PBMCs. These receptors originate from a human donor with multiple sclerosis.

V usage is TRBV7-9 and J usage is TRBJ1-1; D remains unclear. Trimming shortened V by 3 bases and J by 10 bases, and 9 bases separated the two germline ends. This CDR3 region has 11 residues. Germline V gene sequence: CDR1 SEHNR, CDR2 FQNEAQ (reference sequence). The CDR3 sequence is CASSFDGGAFF. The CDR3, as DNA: TGTGCCAGCAGCTTCGACGGTGGAGCTTTCTTT.

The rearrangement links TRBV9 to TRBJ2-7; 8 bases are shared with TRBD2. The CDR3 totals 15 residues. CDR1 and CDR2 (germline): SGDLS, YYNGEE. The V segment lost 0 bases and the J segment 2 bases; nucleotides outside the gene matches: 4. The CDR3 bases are TGTGCCAGCAGCGTAGAAACTAGCGGACCCTACGAGCAGTACTTC. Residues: CASSVETSGPYEQYF.

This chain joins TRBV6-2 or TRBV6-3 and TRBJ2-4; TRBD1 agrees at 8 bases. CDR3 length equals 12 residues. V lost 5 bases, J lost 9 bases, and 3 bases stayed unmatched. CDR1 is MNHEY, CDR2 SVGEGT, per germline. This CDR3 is CASSKGQGIQYF. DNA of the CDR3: TGTGCCAGCAGTAAAGGACAGGGCATTCAGTACTTC.

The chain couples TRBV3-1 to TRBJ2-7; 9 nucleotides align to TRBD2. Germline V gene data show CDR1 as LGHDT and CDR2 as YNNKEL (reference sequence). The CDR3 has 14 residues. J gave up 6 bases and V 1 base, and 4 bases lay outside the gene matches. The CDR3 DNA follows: TGTGCCAGCAGCCAAGTAGCGGGAGACAGCGAGCAGTACTTC. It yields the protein CASSQVAGDSEQYF.

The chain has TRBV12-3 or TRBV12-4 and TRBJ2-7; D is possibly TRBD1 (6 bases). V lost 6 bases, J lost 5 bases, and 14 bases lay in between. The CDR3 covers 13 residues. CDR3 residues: CASSLPDRNEQYF. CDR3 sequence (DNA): TGTGCCAGCAGCCTCCCCGACAGGAACGAGCAGTACTTC.

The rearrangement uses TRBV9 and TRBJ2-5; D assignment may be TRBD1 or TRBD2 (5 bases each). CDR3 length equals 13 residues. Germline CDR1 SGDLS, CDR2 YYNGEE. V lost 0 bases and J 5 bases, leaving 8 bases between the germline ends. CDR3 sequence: CASSVDEGETQYF. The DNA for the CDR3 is TGTGCCAGCAGCGTAGATGAGGGGGAGACCCAGTACTTC.

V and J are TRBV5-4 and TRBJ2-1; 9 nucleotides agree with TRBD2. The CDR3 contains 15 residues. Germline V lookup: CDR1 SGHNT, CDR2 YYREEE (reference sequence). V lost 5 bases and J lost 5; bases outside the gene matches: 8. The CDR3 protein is CASRLPGLANNEQFF. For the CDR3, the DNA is TGTGCCAGCAGGTTACCGGGACTAGCTAACAATGAGCAGTTCTTC. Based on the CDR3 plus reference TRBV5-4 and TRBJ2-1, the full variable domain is ETGVTQSPTHLIKTRGQQVTLRCSSQSGHNTVSWYQQALGQGPQFIFQYYREEENGRGNFPPRFSGLQFPNYSSELNVNALELDDSALYLCASRLPGLANNEQFFGPGTRLTVL.

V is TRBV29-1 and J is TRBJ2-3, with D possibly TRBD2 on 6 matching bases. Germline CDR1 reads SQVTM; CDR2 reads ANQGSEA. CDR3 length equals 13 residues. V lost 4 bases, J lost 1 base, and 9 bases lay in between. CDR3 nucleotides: TGCAGCGTTGGGAGGGGCGGCACAGATACGCAGTATTTT. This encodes CSVGRGGTDTQYF.

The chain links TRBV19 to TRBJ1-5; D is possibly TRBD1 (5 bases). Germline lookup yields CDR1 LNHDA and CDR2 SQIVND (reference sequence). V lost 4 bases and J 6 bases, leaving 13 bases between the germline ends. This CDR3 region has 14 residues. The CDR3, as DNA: TGTGCCAGTAGTAACGGAGGGGCAGGTCAGCCCCAGCATTTT. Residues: CASSNGGAGQPQHF.

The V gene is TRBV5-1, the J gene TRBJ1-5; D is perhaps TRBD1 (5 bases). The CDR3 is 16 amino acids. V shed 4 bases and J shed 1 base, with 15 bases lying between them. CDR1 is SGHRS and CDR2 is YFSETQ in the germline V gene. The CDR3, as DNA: TGCGCCAGCAGCCCCGCCCCCCAGGGAAGCAATCAGCCCCAGCATTTT. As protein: CASSPAPQGSNQPQHF.

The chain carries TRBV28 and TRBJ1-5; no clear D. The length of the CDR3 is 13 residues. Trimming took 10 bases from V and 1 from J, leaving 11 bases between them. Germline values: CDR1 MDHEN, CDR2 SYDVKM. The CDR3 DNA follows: TGTGCCATCTCCCTGGACAGCAATCAGCCCCAGCATTTT. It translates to CAISLDSNQPQHF.

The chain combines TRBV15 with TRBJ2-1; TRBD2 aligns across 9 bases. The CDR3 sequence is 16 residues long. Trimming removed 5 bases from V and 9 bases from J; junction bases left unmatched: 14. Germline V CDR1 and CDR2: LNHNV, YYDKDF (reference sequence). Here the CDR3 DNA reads TGTGCCACCAGCGGTAGAGAATATAGCGGGAGCGCTGAGCAGTTCTTC. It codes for CATSGREYSGSAEQFF.